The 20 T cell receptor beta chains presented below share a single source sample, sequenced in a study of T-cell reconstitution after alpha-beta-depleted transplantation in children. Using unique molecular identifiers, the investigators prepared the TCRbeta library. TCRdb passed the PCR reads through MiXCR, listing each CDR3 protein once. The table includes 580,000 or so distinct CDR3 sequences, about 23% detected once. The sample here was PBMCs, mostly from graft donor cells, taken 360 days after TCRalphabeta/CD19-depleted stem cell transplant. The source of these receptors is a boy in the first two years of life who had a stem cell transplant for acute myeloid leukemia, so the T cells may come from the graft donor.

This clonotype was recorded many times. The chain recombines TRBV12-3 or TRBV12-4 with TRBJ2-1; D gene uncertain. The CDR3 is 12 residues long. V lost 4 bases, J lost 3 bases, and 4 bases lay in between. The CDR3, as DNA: TGTGCCAGCAGTTCCTACTACAATGAGCAGTTCTTC. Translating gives CASSSYYNEQFF.

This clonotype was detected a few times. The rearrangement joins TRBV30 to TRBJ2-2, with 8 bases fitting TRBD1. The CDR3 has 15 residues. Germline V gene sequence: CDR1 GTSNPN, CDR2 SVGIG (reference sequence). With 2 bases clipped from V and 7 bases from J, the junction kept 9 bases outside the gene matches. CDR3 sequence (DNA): TGTGCCTGGAGTAGGGAGACAGGGGTGATCGGGGAGCTGTTTTTT. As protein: CAWSRETGVIGELFF. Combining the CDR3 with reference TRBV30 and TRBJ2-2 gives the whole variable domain SQTIHQWPATLVQPVGSPLSLECTVEGTSNPNLYWYRQAAGRGLQLLFYSVGIGQISSEVPQNLSASRPQDRQFILSSKKLLLSDSGFYLCAWSRETGVIGELFFGEGSRLTVL.

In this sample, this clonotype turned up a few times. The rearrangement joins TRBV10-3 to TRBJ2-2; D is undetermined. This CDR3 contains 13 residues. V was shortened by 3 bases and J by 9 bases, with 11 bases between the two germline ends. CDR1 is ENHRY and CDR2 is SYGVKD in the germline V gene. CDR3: CAISDLQSWELFF. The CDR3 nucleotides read TGTGCCATCAGTGACTTACAGAGCTGGGAGCTGTTTTTT.

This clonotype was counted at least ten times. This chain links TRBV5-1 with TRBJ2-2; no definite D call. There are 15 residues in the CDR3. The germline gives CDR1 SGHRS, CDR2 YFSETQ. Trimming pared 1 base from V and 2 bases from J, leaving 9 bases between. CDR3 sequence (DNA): TGCGCCAGCAGCTTGTCCCTTTTAAACACCGGGGAGCTGTTTTTT. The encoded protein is CASSLSLLNTGELFF.

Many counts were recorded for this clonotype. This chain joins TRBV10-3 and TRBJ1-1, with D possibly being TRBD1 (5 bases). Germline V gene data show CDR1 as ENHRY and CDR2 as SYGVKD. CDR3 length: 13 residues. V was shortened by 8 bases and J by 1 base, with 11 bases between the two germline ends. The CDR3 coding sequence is TGTGCCATCGGGGACTCGCAGAACACTGAAGCTTTCTTT. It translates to CAIGDSQNTEAFF.

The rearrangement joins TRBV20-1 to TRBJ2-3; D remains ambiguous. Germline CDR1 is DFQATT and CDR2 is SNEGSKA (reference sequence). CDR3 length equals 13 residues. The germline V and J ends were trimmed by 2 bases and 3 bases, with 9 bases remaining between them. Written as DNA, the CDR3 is TGCAGTGCTAGAAACCTAGGGACAGATACGCAGTATTTT. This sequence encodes CSARNLGTDTQYF.

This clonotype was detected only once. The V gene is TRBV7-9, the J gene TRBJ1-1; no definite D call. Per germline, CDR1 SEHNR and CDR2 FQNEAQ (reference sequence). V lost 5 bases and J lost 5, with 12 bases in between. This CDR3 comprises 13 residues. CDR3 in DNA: TGTGCCAGCAGCGAATCTGGGGTAACTGAAGCTTTCTTT. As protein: CASSESGVTEAFF. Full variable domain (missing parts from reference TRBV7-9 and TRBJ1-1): DTGVSQNPRHKITKRGQNVTFRCDPISEHNRLYWYRQTLGQGPEFLTYFQNEAQLEKSRLLSDRFSAERPKGSFSTLEIQRTEQGDSAMYLCASSESGVTEAFFGQGTRLTVV.

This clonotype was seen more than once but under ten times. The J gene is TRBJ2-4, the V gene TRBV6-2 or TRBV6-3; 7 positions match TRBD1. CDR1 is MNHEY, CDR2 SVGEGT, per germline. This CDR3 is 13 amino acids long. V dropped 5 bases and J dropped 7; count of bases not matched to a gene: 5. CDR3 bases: TGTGCCAGCAGTGACAGGGCGAGGAACATTCAGTACTTC. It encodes CASSDRARNIQYF.

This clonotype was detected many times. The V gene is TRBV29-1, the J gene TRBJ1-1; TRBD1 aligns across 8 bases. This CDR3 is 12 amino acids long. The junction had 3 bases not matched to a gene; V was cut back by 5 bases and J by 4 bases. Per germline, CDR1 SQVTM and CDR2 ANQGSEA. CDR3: CSVQTGGTEAFF. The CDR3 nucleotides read TGCAGCGTTCAAACAGGGGGCACTGAAGCTTTCTTT.

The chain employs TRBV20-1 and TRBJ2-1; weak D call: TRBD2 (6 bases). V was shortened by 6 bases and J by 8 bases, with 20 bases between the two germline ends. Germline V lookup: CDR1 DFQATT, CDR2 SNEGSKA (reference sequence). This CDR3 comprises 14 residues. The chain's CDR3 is CSAHPYRSGDEQFF. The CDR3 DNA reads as TGCAGTGCCCACCCTTATCGTTCGGGGGATGAGCAGTTCTTC.

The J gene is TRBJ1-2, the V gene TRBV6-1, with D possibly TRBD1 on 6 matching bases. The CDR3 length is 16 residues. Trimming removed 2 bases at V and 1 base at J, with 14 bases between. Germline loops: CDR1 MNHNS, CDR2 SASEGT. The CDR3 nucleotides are TGTGCCAGCAGTGAATGGCAGGGGAGGTATAACTATGGCTACACCTTC. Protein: CASSEWQGRYNYGYTF.

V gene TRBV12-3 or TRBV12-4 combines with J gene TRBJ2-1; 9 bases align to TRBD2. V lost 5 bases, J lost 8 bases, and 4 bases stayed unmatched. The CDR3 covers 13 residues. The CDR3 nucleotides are TGTGCCAGCAGTCCCGGACTAGCGCATGAGCAGTTCTTC. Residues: CASSPGLAHEQFF.

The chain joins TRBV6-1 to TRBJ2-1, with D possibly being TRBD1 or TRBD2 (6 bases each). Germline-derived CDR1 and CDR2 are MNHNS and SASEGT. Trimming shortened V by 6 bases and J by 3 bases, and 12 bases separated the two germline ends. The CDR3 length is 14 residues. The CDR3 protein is CASRDRLGYNEQFF. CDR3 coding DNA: TGTGCCAGCAGGGACAGACTAGGCTACAATGAGCAGTTCTTC.

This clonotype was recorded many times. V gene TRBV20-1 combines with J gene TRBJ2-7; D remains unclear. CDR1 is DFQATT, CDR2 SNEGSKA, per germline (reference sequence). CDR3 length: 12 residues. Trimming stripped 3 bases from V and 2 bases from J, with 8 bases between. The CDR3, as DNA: TGCAGTGCTAGCCAGCAACCCTACGAGCAGTACGTC. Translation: CSASQQPYEQYV.

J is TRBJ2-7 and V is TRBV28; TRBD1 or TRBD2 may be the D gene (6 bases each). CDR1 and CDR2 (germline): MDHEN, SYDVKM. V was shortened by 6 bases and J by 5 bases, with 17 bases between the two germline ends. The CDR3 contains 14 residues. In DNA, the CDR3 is TGTGCCAGCAGCCAAATCGGGGGCTGGGACGAGCAGTACGTC. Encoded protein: CASSQIGGWDEQYV.

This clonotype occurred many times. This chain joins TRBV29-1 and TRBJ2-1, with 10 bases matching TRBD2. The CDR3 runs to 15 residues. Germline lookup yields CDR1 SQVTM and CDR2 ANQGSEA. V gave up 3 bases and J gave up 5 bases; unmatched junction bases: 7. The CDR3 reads CSVERRLAGDNEQFF. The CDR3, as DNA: TGCAGCGTTGAGCGGCGGCTAGCGGGGGACAATGAGCAGTTCTTC.

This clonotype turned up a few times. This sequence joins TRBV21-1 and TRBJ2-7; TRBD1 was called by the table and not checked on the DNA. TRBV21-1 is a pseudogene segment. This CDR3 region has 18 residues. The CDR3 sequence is CASSKAQRDRGPPDEQYV. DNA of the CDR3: TGTGCCAGCAGCAAAGCCCAACGGGACAGGGGTCCTCCGGACGAGCAGTACGTC.

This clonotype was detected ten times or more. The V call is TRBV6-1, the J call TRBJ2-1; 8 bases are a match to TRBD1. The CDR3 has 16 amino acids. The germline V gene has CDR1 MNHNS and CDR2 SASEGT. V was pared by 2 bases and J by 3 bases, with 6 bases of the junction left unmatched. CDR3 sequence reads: CASSELGTGYYNEQFF. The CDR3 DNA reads TGTGCCAGCAGTGAATTGGGGACAGGCTACTACAATGAGCAGTTCTTC.

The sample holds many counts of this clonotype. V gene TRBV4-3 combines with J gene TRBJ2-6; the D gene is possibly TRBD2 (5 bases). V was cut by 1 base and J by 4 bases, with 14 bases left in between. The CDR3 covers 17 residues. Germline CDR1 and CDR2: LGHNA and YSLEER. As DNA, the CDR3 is TGCGCCAGCAGCCAAGTGACTGGAGGACCCGGGGCCAACGTCCTGACTTTC. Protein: CASSQVTGGPGANVLTF.

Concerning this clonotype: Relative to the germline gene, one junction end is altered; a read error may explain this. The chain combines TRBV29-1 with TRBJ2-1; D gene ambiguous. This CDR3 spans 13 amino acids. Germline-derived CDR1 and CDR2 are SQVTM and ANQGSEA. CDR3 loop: CSVEVGLGNQQFF. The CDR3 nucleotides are TGCAGCGTTGAGGTCGGCTTGGGCAATCAGCAGTTCTTC.